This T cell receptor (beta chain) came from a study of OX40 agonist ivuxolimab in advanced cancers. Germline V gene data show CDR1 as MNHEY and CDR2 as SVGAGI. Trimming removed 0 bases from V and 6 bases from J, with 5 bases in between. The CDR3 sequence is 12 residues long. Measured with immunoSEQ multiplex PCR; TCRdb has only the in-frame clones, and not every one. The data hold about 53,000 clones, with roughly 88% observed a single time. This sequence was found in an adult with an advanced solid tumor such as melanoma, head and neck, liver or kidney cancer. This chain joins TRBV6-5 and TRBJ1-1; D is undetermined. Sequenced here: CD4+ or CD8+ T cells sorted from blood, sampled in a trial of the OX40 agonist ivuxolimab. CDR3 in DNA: TGTGCCAGCAGTTACTCTAGTGCTGAAGCTTTCTTT. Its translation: CASSYSSAEAFF.